The 29 T cell receptor beta chains reported below all come from one sample, sequenced in a study of CD8 T cells in Susac syndrome. With random hexamers, roughly 0.5 to 1 ug RNA was reverse transcribed. TCRdb itself ran the immunoSEQ multiplex PCR reads through MiXCR, one entry per CDR3 protein. The sample contains more than 150,000 distinct CDR3 sequences, approximately 95% of which appear only once. Sample: CD4+ T cells from PBMCs. These receptors were taken from a human donor with Susac syndrome.

The chain carries TRBV5-1 and TRBJ2-2; 9 positions agree with TRBD1. The V gene's germline CDR1 is SGHRS and CDR2 YFSETQ. The CDR3 spans 16 residues. J was trimmed by 6 bases and V by 4 bases; bases with no gene match: 10. The CDR3 loop reads CASSPVGQGRAGELFF. For the CDR3, the DNA is TGCGCCAGCAGCCCGGTGGGACAGGGAAGAGCCGGGGAGCTGTTTTTT.

The gene calls are TRBV30 and TRBJ1-3; D is uncertain. Trimming stripped 0 bases from V and 8 bases from J, with 11 bases between. From germline, CDR1 is GTSNPN and CDR2 SVGIG (reference sequence). The CDR3 consists of 13 residues. DNA of the CDR3: TGTGCCTGGAGTGTGTCCGGGCCTGACACCATATATTTT. Protein sequence: CAWSVSGPDTIYF. The variable domain in full, with the rest retrieved from reference TRBV30 and TRBJ1-3, is SQTIHQWPATLVQPVGSPLSLECTVEGTSNPNLYWYRQAAGRGLQLLFYSVGIGQISSEVPQNLSASRPQDRQFILSSKKLLLSDSGFYLCAWSVSGPDTIYFGEGSWLTVV.

The rearrangement joins TRBV5-4 to TRBJ2-2, with D hard to call. CDR3 length equals 13 residues. Germline V gene sequence: CDR1 SGHNT, CDR2 YYREEE (reference sequence). V was cut by 4 bases and J by 6 bases, with 10 bases left in between. CDR3 nucleotide sequence: TGTGCCAGCAGCCCGCGAGGTCCCGGGGAGCTGTTTTTT. Translated: CASSPRGPGELFF. Based on the CDR3 plus reference TRBV5-4 and TRBJ2-2, the full variable domain is ETGVTQSPTHLIKTRGQQVTLRCSSQSGHNTVSWYQQALGQGPQFIFQYYREEENGRGNFPPRFSGLQFPNYSSELNVNALELDDSALYLCASSPRGPGELFFGEGSRLTVL.

This chain uses TRBV24-1 with TRBJ1-2, with unresolved D. The CDR3 loop spans 13 amino acids. Looked up from germline, CDR1 is KGHDR and CDR2 is SFDVKD. Trimming pared 4 bases from V and 7 bases from J, leaving 12 bases between. For the CDR3, the DNA is TGTGCCACCAGTGACGCTCTGGGCTCTGGCTACACCTTC. Its translation is CATSDALGSGYTF.

The chain recombines TRBV28 with TRBJ2-4; D is unclear. CDR3 length: 12 amino acids. The V gene lost 5 bases and the J gene lost 10 bases, with 12 bases spanning the gap. Looked up from germline, CDR1 is MDHEN and CDR2 is SYDVKM. This chain's CDR3 is CASSLRRSIQYF. In DNA, the CDR3 is TGTGCCAGCAGTCTGAGGCGGTCAATTCAGTACTTC.

This sequence joins TRBV12-5 and TRBJ2-5; tentatively, D is TRBD1 or TRBD2 (5 bases each). The CDR3 length is 14 residues. Looked up from germline, CDR1 is LGHNT and CDR2 is FRNRAP. V lost 4 bases, J lost 9 bases, and 18 bases lay in between. CDR3 in DNA: TGTGCTAGTGGTTCCACCATCTTGGGGGAGCCCCAGTACTTC. It specifies CASGSTILGEPQYF.

This clonotype was seen only a few times. The rearrangement links TRBV19 to TRBJ2-5; TRBD2 aligns across 8 bases. The CDR3 spans 13 residues. The J segment lost 2 bases and the V segment lost 7 bases, leaving 3 bases of the junction unmatched. Germline lookup yields CDR1 LNHDA and CDR2 SQIVND (reference sequence). The CDR3 nucleotides are TGTGCCAGTACTCCGGGGGGGCAAGAGACCCAGTACTTC. Translated, it gives CASTPGGQETQYF.

The J gene is TRBJ2-2, the V gene TRBV12-3 or TRBV12-4; 8 bases align to TRBD1. This CDR3 spans 16 amino acids. The V segment lost 6 bases and the J segment 0 bases; nucleotides outside the gene matches: 6. CDR3 nucleotide sequence: TGTGCCAGCAGCCACCGGACAGGGCCGAACACCGGGGAGCTGTTTTTT. This gives the protein CASSHRTGPNTGELFF.

This clonotype was recorded once. The chain employs TRBV14 and TRBJ2-5; the D call may be TRBD1 or TRBD2 (6 bases each). The germline V and J ends were trimmed by 5 bases and 3 bases, with 10 bases remaining between them. Germline V gene lookup returns CDR1 SGHDN and CDR2 FVKESK. This CDR3 has 13 residues. DNA of the CDR3: TGTGCCAGCAGCTGGAGGGGGAAAGAGACCCAGTACTTC. It yields the protein CASSWRGKETQYF.

This chain links TRBV25-1 with TRBJ1-6; D possibly corresponds to TRBD1 (5 bases). CDR3 length equals 13 residues. Trimming left V 8 bases short and J 5 bases short, with 10 bases between. The germline V gene has CDR1 MGHDK and CDR2 SYGVNS. CDR3 loop: CASDPDNNSPLHF. CDR3 DNA: TGTGCCAGCGACCCGGACAATAATTCACCCCTCCACTTT.

The chain links TRBV20-1 to TRBJ2-7; 7 bases agree with TRBD2. Trimming at V came to 4 bases and at J to 3 bases, leaving 9 bases not matched to a gene. CDR1 is DFQATT and CDR2 is SNEGSKA in the germline V gene (reference sequence). The CDR3 loop spans 14 amino acids. CDR3 sequence reads: CSAKGRGGGYEQYF. CDR3 DNA sequence: TGCAGTGCTAAGGGTCGGGGCGGGGGCTACGAGCAGTACTTC.

CDR3 bases: TGTGCCAGCAGCCAACCGGGACAGGGGTATGGCTACACCTTC. Translated: CASSQPGQGYGYTF. The J gene is TRBJ1-2, the V gene TRBV3-1, with TRBD1 matching over 10 bases. The CDR3 runs 14 residues. Trimming at V came to 2 bases and at J to 5 bases, leaving 2 bases not matched to a gene. CDR1 is LGHDT, CDR2 YNNKEL, per germline (reference sequence).

J is TRBJ1-1 and V is TRBV29-1; D might be TRBD1 (5 bases). The CDR3 has 14 residues. Germline CDR1 is SQVTM and CDR2 is ANQGSEA. V was pared by 7 bases and J by 1 base, with 16 bases between. This CDR3 is CSARDWVSNTEAFF. CDR3 coding DNA: TGCAGCGCCCGGGACTGGGTTTCGAACACTGAAGCTTTCTTT. Together with reference TRBV29-1 and TRBJ1-1, the CDR3 gives the full variable domain: SAVISQKPSRDICQRGTSLTIQCQVDSQVTMMFWYRQQPGQSLTLIATANQGSEATYESGFVIDKFPISRPNLTFSTLTVSNMSPEDSSIYLCSARDWVSNTEAFFGQGTRLTVV.

This clonotype was seen once. V is TRBV19 and J is TRBJ2-7; D not resolved. The CDR3 runs 12 residues. Germline CDR1 LNHDA, CDR2 SQIVND (reference sequence). Trimming removed 5 bases from V and 6 bases from J, with 11 bases in between. DNA for the CDR3: TGTGCCAGTAGTTACAGTACGGGCGAGCAGTACTTC. This gives the protein CASSYSTGEQYF.

The chain employs TRBV12-3 or TRBV12-4 and TRBJ2-2; TRBD1 matches at 8 bases. V shed 5 bases and J 7 bases; nucleotides not matched to a gene: 6. This CDR3 spans 14 amino acids. CDR3 amino acids: CASSPQGASGELFF. DNA of the CDR3: TGTGCCAGCAGTCCTCAGGGGGCTAGCGGGGAGCTGTTTTTT.

The chain employs TRBV18 and TRBJ2-5; D remains ambiguous. CDR1 and CDR2 from the germline V gene are KGHSH and LQKENI. Trimming stripped 3 bases from V and 5 bases from J, with 7 bases between. CDR3 length: 12 residues. The CDR3: CASSPRKETQYF. The CDR3 DNA follows: TGTGCCAGCTCACCGCGTAAGGAGACCCAGTACTTC.

As DNA, the CDR3 is TGTGCCAGCAGGGACGGTCCCCGGGACTATGGCTACACCTTC. Amino acids: CASRDGPRDYGYTF. This chain connects TRBV27 to TRBJ1-2; D is unresolved. Trimming removed 6 bases at V and 3 bases at J, with 14 bases between. Germline V gives CDR1 MNHEY, CDR2 SMNVEV (reference sequence). The CDR3 is 14 residues long.

The CDR3 nucleotides are TGTGCCAGCAGGGCGGGATCCAACTATGGCTACACCTTC. Protein product: CASRAGSNYGYTF. J is TRBJ1-2 and V is TRBV6-2 or TRBV6-3; D gene unclear. The CDR3 length is 13 residues. V lost 6 bases to trimming and J lost 2 bases, with 10 bases between them. The germline gives CDR1 MNHEY, CDR2 SVGEGT.

This clonotype was seen just once. V usage is TRBV9 and J usage is TRBJ2-3; maybe TRBD1 (6 bases). Per germline, CDR1 SGDLS and CDR2 YYNGEE. CDR3 size: 14 residues. V dropped 1 base and J dropped 6 bases, with 12 bases sitting between them. This CDR3 reads CASSVTGSRDTQYF. CDR3 nucleotides: TGTGCCAGCAGCGTAACAGGGTCCAGGGATACGCAGTATTTT.

J is TRBJ1-5 and V is TRBV12-3 or TRBV12-4; D gene ambiguous. V was clipped by 6 bases and J by 5 bases, with 14 bases between them. CDR3 length equals 14 residues. CDR3 sequence reads: CASRNGLLDQPQHF. In nucleotides, the CDR3 is TGTGCCAGCAGGAACGGACTGCTCGATCAGCCCCAGCATTTT.

The gene calls are TRBV12-3 or TRBV12-4 and TRBJ2-1, with D uncertain. The CDR3 loop spans 15 amino acids. Trimming pared 7 bases from V and 0 bases from J, leaving 13 bases between. The CDR3 here is CASTPHSSSYNEQFF. The DNA for the CDR3 is TGTGCCAGCACCCCTCACTCGAGCTCCTACAATGAGCAGTTCTTC.

The chain uses TRBV12-3 or TRBV12-4 and TRBJ1-3; maybe TRBD1 (5 bases). V lost 3 bases and J 1 base, leaving 10 bases between the germline ends. The CDR3 runs 15 residues. In nucleotides, the CDR3 is TGTGCCAGCAGTTTCCGCAGGGCATCTGGAAACACCATATATTTT. Amino acids: CASSFRRASGNTIYF.

The chain links TRBV7-9 to TRBJ1-2, with D perhaps TRBD1 (5 bases). The length of the CDR3 is 13 residues. Trimming pared 5 bases from V and 8 bases from J, leaving 15 bases between. Germline assignment: CDR1 SEHNR and CDR2 FQNEAQ (reference sequence). The CDR3 is CASSRIEGFGYTF. The DNA of the CDR3 is TGTGCCAGCAGCCGAATAGAGGGGTTCGGCTACACCTTC.

This clonotype came up a few times. V usage is TRBV4-2 and J usage is TRBJ2-5; 10 bases line up with TRBD2. The CDR3 sequence is 17 residues long. Germline CDR1 is LGHNA and CDR2 is YNFKEQ. V gave up 3 bases and J gave up 4 bases; unmatched junction bases: 11. The CDR3 nucleotides read TGTGCCAGCAGCCAGACTAGCGGGCGGAGCAAGGGAGAGACCCAGTACTTC. Protein product: CASSQTSGRSKGETQYF.

The V gene is TRBV5-1, the J gene TRBJ2-3; no clear D gene. This CDR3 region has 16 residues. In germline, CDR1 is SGHRS, CDR2 YFSETQ. Trimming took 1 base from V and 0 from J, leaving 12 bases between them. The CDR3 spells CASSLFTGESTDTQYF. The CDR3 region has the DNA TGCGCCAGCAGCTTGTTCACTGGGGAAAGCACAGATACGCAGTATTTT.

The chain recombines TRBV20-1 with TRBJ2-3; D is undetermined. CDR3 size: 12 residues. Germline V lookup: CDR1 DFQATT, CDR2 SNEGSKA (reference sequence). The germline V and J ends were trimmed by 3 bases and 2 bases, with 6 bases remaining between them. CDR3 residues: CSARQPTDTQYF. DNA for the CDR3: TGCAGTGCTAGGCAGCCCACAGATACGCAGTATTTT.

The chain joins TRBV2 to TRBJ2-7; TRBD1 matches 7 bases. In germline, CDR1 is SNHLY, CDR2 FYNNEI. This CDR3 comprises 14 residues. The J segment lost 3 bases and the V segment lost 3 bases, leaving 5 bases of the junction unmatched. CDR3 loop: CASSDTGQIYEQYF. In DNA form, the CDR3 reads TGTGCCAGCAGTGATACGGGACAGATCTACGAGCAGTACTTC.

The chain joins TRBV15 to TRBJ1-5, with D tentatively TRBD1 (5 bases). Trimming shortened V by 4 bases and J by 6 bases, and 10 bases separated the two germline ends. From germline, CDR1 is LNHNV and CDR2 YYDKDF (reference sequence). The CDR3 covers 13 residues. The CDR3 nucleotides are TGTGCCACCAGCAATGGGCAGGGTCAGCCCCAGCATTTT. Translation: CATSNGQGQPQHF.

V usage is TRBV12-3 or TRBV12-4 and J usage is TRBJ2-3; TRBD2 matches at 12 bases. This CDR3 comprises 16 residues. The J segment lost 2 bases and the V segment lost 8 bases, leaving 8 bases of the junction unmatched. In DNA, the CDR3 is TGTGCCAGCCAACCCCTAGCGGGGGGGACCACAGATACGCAGTATTTT. Residues: CASQPLAGGTTDTQYF.